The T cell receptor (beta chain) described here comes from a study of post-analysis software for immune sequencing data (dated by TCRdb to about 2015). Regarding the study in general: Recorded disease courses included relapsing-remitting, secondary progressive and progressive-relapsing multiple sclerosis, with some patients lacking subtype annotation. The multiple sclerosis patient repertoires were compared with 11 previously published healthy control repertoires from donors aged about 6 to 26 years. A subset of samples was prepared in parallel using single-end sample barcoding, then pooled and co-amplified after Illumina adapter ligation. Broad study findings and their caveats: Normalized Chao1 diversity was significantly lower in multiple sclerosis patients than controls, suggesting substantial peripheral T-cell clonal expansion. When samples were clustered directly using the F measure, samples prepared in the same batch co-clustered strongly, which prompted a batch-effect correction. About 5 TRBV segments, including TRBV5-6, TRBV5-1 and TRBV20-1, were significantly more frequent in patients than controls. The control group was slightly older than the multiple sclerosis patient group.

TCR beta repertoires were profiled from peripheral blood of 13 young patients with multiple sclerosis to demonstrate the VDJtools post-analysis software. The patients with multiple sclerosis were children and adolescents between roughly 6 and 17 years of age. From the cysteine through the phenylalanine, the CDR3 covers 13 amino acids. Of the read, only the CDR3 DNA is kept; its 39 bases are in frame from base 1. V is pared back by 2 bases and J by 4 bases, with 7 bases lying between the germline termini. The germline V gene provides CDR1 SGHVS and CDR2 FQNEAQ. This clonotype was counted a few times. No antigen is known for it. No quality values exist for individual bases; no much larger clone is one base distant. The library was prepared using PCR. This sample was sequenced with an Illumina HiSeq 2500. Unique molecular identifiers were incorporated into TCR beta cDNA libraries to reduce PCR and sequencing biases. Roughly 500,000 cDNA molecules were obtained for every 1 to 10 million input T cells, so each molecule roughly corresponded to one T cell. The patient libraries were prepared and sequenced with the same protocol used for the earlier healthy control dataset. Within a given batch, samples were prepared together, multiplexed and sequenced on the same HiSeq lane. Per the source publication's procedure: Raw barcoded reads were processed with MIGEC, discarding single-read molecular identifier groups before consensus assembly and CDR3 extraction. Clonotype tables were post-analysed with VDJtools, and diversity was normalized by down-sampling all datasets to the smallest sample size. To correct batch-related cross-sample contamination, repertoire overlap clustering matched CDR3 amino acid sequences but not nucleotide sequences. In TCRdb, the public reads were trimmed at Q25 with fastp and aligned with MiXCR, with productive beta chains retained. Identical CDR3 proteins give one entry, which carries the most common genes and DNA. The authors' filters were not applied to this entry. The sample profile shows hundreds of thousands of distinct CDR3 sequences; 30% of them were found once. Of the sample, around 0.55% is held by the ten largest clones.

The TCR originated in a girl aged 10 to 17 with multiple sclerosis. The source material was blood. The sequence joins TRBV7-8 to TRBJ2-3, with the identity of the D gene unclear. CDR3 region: CASSLPNSDTQYF. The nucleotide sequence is TGTGCCAGCAGCTTACCTAACTCAGATACGCAGTATTTT.